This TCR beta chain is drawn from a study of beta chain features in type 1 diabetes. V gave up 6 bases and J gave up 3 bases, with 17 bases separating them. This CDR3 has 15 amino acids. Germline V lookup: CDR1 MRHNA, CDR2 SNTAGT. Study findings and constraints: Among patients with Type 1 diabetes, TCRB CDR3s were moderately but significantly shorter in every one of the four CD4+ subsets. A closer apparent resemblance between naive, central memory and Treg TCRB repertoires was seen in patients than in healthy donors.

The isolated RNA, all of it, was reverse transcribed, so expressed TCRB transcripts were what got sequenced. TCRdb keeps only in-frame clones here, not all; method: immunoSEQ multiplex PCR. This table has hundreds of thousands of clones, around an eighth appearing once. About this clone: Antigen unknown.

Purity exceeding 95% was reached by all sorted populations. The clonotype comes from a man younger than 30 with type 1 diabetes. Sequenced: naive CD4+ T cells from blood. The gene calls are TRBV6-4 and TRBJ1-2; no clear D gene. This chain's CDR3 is CASSPTDGEDYGYTF. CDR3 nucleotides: TGTGCCAGCAGCCCTACGGATGGGGAGGACTATGGCTACACCTTC.